This TCR beta chain stems from a study of blood T cell repertoires in COVID-19 (dated by TCRdb to 2019 to 2021). As for the study more broadly: Samples covering the acute and convalescent phases of COVID-19 were provided by collaborators in the United States, Italy and Spain. The repertoires were released in a freely available public database meant as a resource for research on the immune response to SARS-CoV-2. The material from the prospective study consisted of cDNA or gDNA derived from T cells, B-cell-depleted T cells, or PBMCs. The dataset comprised deeply sampled blood TCRbeta repertoires from subjects exposed to, actively infected with, or recovered from COVID-19. Samples were obtained from the ongoing ImmuneRACE study (first 160 participants) and from 950 to 1,500 subjects provided by 6 global collaborators. Nearly every sample came with metadata listing a de-identified subject ID, COVID-19 status, age in years and sex. Where HLA class I and class II types were available, the types were taken from metadata supplied by the sample provider, not from assay-based typing.

Participants in the prospective study were enrolled through a virtual design, were aged roughly 18 to 90 years, and lived in approximately 25 United States geographic areas. To assign participants to cohorts, the prospective study relied on clinical history that participants themselves reported in a screening survey and a study questionnaire. Exposed participants had been in contact with someone with a PCR-confirmed or clinician-diagnosed COVID-19 case within 2 weeks of study entry. Each participant in the prospective study had whole blood, serum and a nasopharyngeal or oropharyngeal swab collected by mobile phlebotomists. Over a 2-month period, participants in the prospective study had the option of providing additional blood draws and questionnaires. Before DNA extraction, prospective study blood samples were shipped either frozen or at room temperature. Comments on this clone: Its antigen is currently not known. Base qualities are not at hand, and no much larger clone is one base apart.

The immunoSEQ Assay, a bias-controlled multiplex PCR, was used to amplify TCRbeta CDR3 regions from genomic DNA. On the authors' methods: The number of nucleated cells in each sample was estimated by amplification of reference gene primers within the assay. To quantify the absolute abundance of each unique TCRbeta CDR3 rearrangement, sequence reads were collapsed and filtered. For each sample, productive Simpson clonality was calculated by taking the square root of Simpson's diversity index across productive rearrangements. Here the immuneACCESS table is served through TCRdb, limited to in-frame sequences with V and J called. Missing clones are a known gap in these copies; in checked studies unresolved V genes cover under half, and the rest lacks a known reason. V and J calls and clone size are as listed in that table; D and trimming were resolved from the DNA. Across this sample there are hundreds of thousands of clones, with 88% seen only once. The ten largest account for 1.4% to 1.5% of the sample.

Broader findings and caveats from the paper: The amount of clinical and demographic metadata varied by source and participant and was provided uncurated.

Inclusive of the bounding cysteine and phenylalanine, the CDR3 is 16 residues long. Left in the record is the CDR3 DNA by itself, 48 bases read in frame from the first base. Deletion took 4 bases off V and 0 bases off J, with a span of 13 bases between the germline ends. CDR1 is given as SEHNR and CDR2 as FQNEAQ, both from the germline V gene (reference sequence). The chain links TRBV7-9 with TRBJ1-3; too little of a D gene remains to name it. The sequence derives from a woman aged 18-35 years who had been exposed to COVID-19. Sample: PBMCs or T cells enriched from blood (not recorded which). The CDR3 has the sequence CASSSPWSGSGNTIYF. At the DNA level, the sequence is TGTGCCAGCAGCTCCCCGTGGTCGGGCTCTGGAAACACCATATATTTT.